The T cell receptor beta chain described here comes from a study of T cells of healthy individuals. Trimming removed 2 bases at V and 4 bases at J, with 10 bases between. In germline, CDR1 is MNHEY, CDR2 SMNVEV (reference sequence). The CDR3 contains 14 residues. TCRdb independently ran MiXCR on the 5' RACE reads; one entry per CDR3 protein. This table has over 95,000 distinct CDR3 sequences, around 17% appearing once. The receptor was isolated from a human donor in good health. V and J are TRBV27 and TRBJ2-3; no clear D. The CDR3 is CASSLMSSSDTQYF. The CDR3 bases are TGTGCCAGCAGTTTAATGTCATCCTCAGATACGCAGTATTTT.